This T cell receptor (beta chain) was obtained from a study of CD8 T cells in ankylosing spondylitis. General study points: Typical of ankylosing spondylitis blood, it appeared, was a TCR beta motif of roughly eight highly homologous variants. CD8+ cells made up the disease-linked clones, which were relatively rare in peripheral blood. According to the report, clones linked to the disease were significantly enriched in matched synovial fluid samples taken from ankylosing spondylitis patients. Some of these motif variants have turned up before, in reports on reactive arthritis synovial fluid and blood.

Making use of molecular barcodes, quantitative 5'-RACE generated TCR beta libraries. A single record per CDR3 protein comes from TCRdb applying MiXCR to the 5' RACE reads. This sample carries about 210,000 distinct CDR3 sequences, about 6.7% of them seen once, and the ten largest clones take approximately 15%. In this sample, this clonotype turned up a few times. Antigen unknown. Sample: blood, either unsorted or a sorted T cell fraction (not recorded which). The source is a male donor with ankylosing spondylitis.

The CDR3 spells CSARPSPGAGRSYEQYF. CDR3 DNA: TGCAGTGCTAGACCGTCTCCGGGGGCAGGACGCTCCTACGAGCAGTACTTC. J is TRBJ2-7 and V is TRBV20-1; either TRBD1 or TRBD2 may supply D (6 bases each). Germline CDR1 is DFQATT and CDR2 is SNEGSKA (reference sequence). The germline V and J ends were trimmed by 2 bases and 0 bases, with 20 bases remaining between them. This CDR3 region has 17 residues.